Listed below are T cell receptor beta chains from one sample, sequenced in a study of blood T cell repertoires in COVID-19. Clones were read by immunoSEQ multiplex PCR, and TCRdb kept only the in-frame ones, dropping some. The repertoire holds 140,000 to 150,000 clones, with 80% as singletons. Sequences were obtained from peripheral blood. The receptors shown here come from a man aged 60 to 75 with active or convalescent COVID-19. CDR3s include the opening cysteine and the closing phenylalanine or tryptophan. D genes are given only for firm matches. Clone sizes are given selectively: once, few, many, or a class where the clone is expanded.

J gene,D gene,V gene,clone size,CDR3 DNA,CDR3 protein
TRBJ2-7,TRBD2,TRBV3-1/TRBV3-2,NA,TGTGCCAGCAGCTTTGGGCGGGAGGGGTACGAGCAGTACTTC,CASSFGREGYEQYF
TRBJ2-1,NA,TRBV6-2/TRBV6-3,once,TGTGCCAGCAGTTCTCGGCCGGGACTCCACAATGAGCAGTTCTTC,CASSSRPGLHNEQFF
TRBJ2-5,TRBD1,TRBV7-3,NA,TGTGCCAGCAGTTTAGGCCCCACAGGGGCCGGGGAGACCCAGTACTTC,CASSLGPTGAGETQYF
TRBJ2-5,NA,TRBV29-1,NA,TGCAGCGTTGTGGAGTTAGGCGAGACCCAGTACTTC,CSVVELGETQYF
TRBJ2-5,TRBD1,TRBV6-2/TRBV6-3,NA,TGTGCCAGCAGTGCCAATGGACAGGGCTTTGAGACCCAGTACTTC,CASSANGQGFETQYF
TRBJ2-6,TRBD1,TRBV4-2,few,TGTGCCAGCAGCCCGCTAGGCAGGGGGTCTGGGGCCAACGTCCTGACTTTC,CASSPLGRGSGANVLTF
TRBJ2-2,TRBD2,TRBV5-4,once,TGTGCCAGCAGCTTGGGGCACCCAGCGGGAGCCGGGGAGCTGTTTTTT,CASSLGHPAGAGELFF
TRBJ2-7,NA,TRBV7-9,few,TGTGCCAGCAGCTTAGTGACGGGTCGGGGCTACGAGCAGTACTTC,CASSLVTGRGYEQYF
TRBJ1-6,TRBD1,TRBV9,NA,TGTGCCAGCAGCGTAGCGACAGGGAATAATTCACCCCTCCACTTT,CASSVATGNNSPLHF
TRBJ1-4,NA,TRBV7-9,NA,TGTGCCACGACCCTAGGTAGTTCCAATGAAAAACTGTTTTTT,CATTLGSSNEKLFF
TRBJ2-1,NA,TRBV7-3,NA,TGTGCCAGCAGCTTAAAGGAAGGAGGGAATCGGCAGTTCTTC,CASSLKEGGNRQFF
TRBJ2-1,TRBD2,TRBV5-1,once,TGCGCCAGCAGCTTGAGCGGGGTCTCCTACAATGAGCAGTTCTTC,CASSLSGVSYNEQFF
TRBJ2-7,TRBD2,TRBV20-1,NA,TGCAGTGCTAGTGCACTAGCGGAGTACGAGCAGTACTTC,CSASALAEYEQYF
TRBJ2-2,NA,TRBV19,NA,TGTGCCAGTAGCCCTCCCGGGGAGCTGTTTTTT,CASSPPGELFF
TRBJ2-4,NA,TRBV5-1,NA,TGCGCCAGCAGCTACGACCTGGGCCGTTCCCCCTACATTCAGTACTTC,CASSYDLGRSPYIQYF
TRBJ1-3,TRBD1,TRBV19,NA,TGTGCCAGCATGCTTACGGGGACAGCCTTTTTCTCTGGAAACACCATATATTTT,CASMLTGTAFFSGNTIYF